The present T cell receptor beta chain was sequenced within a study of shared clonotypes between healthy human individuals. About the study: CD8 memory received one plate per donor, CD8 naive two, CD4 memory three and CD4 naive three. Overall study results and limits: Expectations were that clonotype sharing among donors would be affected by sequencing depth. Unshared clonotypes carried lower generation probabilities than those common to all four donors.

As regards this clone: Antigen specificity is unknown.

Sequenced by immunoSEQ multiplex PCR; TCRdb stores in-frame clones only, minus some. This table holds over a million clones, more than 75% found once. Trimming at V came to 4 bases and at J to 10 bases, leaving 9 bases not matched to a gene. This CDR3 contains 13 residues. CDR1 is LNHDA, CDR2 SQIVND, per germline (reference sequence). Negatively enriched CD4+ T cells were divided by CD45RA into naive and memory. The chain employs TRBV19 and TRBJ1-1; the match to TRBD1 covers 7 bases. This sequence was found in a man aged 18 to 35 in good health. Some clones in this sample may be carry-over from other donors' samples. Material for sequencing was memory CD4+ T cells from PBMCs. Subset noted: CD45RA-negative fraction. CDR3: CASSRGQASSAFF. The CDR3 nucleotides read TGTGCCAGTAGTAGAGGACAGGCCTCCTCAGCTTTCTTT.